The source of this T cell receptor (beta chain) is a study of T-cell reconstitution after alpha-beta-depleted transplantation in children. Germline CDR1 is DFQATT and CDR2 is SNEGSKA (reference sequence). This CDR3 has 17 amino acids. The V gene lost 1 base and the J gene lost 3 bases, with 20 bases spanning the gap. This clonotype was observed at least ten times. A TCRbeta library incorporating unique molecular identifiers was prepared. MiXCR, run by TCRdb on the PCR reads, gives a single entry per CDR3 protein. The sample holds roughly 66,000 distinct CDR3 sequences, roughly 4.9% seen once. Source: PBMCs, mostly from graft donor cells, taken 180 days after TCRalphabeta/CD19-depleted stem cell transplant. The V and J genes are TRBV20-1 and TRBJ2-3; D is possibly TRBD2 (6 bases). This TCR came from a boy under three years old who had a stem cell transplant for acute myeloid leukemia, so the T cells may come from the graft donor. This CDR3 reads CSARVGIYGGATDTQYF. In nucleotides, the CDR3 is TGCAGTGCTAGAGTGGGTATTTACGGGGGAGCAACAGATACGCAGTATTTT.